Many counts were recorded for the clone carrying this TCR beta chain. TCRdb passed the 5' RACE reads through MiXCR, listing each CDR3 protein once. The data contain tens of thousands of distinct CDR3 sequences, approximately 21% of them seen just once; the ten biggest clones take up 1.5%. Germline V gene lookup returns CDR1 MNHNY and CDR2 SVGAGI (reference sequence). The CDR3 consists of 15 residues. The V gene end was trimmed by 8 bases and the J gene end by 2 bases; junction bases not matched to a gene: 9. This specimen comes from a study of T-cell memory formation after mild COVID-19. This chain links TRBV6-6 with TRBJ1-2; 9 nucleotides agree with TRBD1. The TCR originated in an adult who had mild COVID-19 (a few samples of this study predate the infection). Cell type and time point are not known. The sequenced sample consisted of PBMCs or a T cell subset sorted from them (not recorded which). The CDR3 is CASGKAQGANYGYTF. DNA of the CDR3: TGTGCCAGCGGTAAAGCACAGGGGGCCAACTATGGCTACACCTTC.